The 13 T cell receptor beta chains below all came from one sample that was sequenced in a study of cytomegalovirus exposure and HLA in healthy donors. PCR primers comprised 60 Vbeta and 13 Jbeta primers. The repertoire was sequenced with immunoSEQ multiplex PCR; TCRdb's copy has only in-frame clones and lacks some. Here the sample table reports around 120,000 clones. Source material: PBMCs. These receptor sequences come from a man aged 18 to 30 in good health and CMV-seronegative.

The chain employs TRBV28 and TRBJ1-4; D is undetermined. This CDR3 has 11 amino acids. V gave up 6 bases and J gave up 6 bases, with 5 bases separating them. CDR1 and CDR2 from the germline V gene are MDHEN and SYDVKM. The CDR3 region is CASRTYEKLFF. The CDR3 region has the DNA TGTGCCAGCAGAACATATGAAAAACTGTTTTTT.

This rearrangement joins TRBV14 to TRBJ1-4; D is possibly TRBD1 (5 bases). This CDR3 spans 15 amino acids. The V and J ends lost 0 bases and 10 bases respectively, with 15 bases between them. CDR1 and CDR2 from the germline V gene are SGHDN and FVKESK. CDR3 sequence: CASSQDLAGRGKLFF. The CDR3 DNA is TGTGCCAGCAGCCAAGATTTGGCAGGGCGCGGAAAACTGTTTTTT.

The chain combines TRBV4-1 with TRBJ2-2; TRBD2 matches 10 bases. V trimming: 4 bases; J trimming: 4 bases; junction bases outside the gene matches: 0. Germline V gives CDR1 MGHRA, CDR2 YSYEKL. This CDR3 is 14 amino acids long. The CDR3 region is CASSLAGGTGELFF. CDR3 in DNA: TGCGCCAGCAGCCTAGCGGGAGGCACCGGGGAGCTGTTTTTT.

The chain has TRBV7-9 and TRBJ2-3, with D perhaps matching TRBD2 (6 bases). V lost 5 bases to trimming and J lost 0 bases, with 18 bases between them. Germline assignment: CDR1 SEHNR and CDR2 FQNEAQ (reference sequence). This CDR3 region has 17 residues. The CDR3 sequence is CASSRHPVAVSTDTQYF. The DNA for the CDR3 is TGTGCCAGCAGCCGCCACCCGGTAGCGGTTAGCACAGATACGCAGTATTTT.

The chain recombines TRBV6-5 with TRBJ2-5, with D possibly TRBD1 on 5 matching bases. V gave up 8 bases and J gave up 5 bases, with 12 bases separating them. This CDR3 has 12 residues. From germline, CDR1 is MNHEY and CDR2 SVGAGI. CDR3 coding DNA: TGTGCCAGCGGAACATGGGGCGAGACCCAGTACTTC. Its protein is CASGTWGETQYF.

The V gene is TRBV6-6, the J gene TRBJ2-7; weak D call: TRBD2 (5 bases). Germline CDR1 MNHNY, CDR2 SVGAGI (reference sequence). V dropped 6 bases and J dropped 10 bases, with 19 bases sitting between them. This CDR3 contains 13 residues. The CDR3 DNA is TGTGCCAGCAGCCAAACCCGCGGGTCCCTTCAGTACTTC. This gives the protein CASSQTRGSLQYF.

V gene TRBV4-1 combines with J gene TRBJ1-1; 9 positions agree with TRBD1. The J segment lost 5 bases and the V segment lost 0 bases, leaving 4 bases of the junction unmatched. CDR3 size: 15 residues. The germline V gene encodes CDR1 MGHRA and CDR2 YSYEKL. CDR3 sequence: CASSQEGQGGTEAFF. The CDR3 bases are TGCGCCAGCAGCCAAGAGGGACAGGGAGGGACTGAAGCTTTCTTT.

CDR3 bases: TGTGCCAGCAGCCGGGACAGTAGCAATCAGCCCCAGCATTTT. Its translation is CASSRDSSNQPQHF. The rearrangement links TRBV7-2 to TRBJ1-5; 7 bases match TRBD1. Germline trimming cut 5 bases from V and 0 bases from J; bases unmatched to any gene: 1. Germline CDR1 and CDR2: SGHTA and FQGNSA. The CDR3 extends over 14 amino acids. The complete variable domain, with remaining parts taken from reference TRBV7-2 and TRBJ1-5, reads GAGVSQSPSNKVTEKGKDVELRCDPISGHTALYWYRQSLGQGLEFLIYFQGNSAPDKSGLPSDRFSAERTGGSVSTLTIQRTQQEDSAVYLCASSRDSSNQPQHFGDGTRLSIL.

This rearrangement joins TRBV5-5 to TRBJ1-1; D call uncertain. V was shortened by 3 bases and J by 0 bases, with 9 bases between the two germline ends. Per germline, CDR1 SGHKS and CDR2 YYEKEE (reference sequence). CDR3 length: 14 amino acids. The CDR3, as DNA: TGTGCCAGCAGCTCTCTCCTAGTGAACACTGAAGCTTTCTTT. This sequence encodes CASSSLLVNTEAFF.

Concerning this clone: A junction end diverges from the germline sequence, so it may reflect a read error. The CDR3 loop is CASSSRQGLQQTQYF. DNA for the CDR3: TGTGCCAGCAGTTCCCGACAGGGTCTCCAACAGACCCAGTACTTC. The chain combines TRBV28 with TRBJ2-5; TRBD1 matches 7 bases. The germline V gene encodes CDR1 MDHEN and CDR2 SYDVKM. CDR3 length: 15 residues.

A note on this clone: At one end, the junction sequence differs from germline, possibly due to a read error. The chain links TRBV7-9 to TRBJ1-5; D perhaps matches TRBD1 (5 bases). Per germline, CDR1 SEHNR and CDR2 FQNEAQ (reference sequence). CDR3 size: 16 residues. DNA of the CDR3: TGTGCCGGCAGTTCAAACCGACAGTCTAGCAATCAGCCCCAGCATTTT. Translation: CAGSSNRQSSNQPQHF.

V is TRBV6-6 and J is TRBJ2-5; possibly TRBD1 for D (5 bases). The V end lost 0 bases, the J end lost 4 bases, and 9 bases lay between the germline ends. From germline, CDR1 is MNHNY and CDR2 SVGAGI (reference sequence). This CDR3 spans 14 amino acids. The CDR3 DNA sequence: TGTGCCAGCAGTTACTCACCAGGGCGAGAGACCCAGTACTTC. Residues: CASSYSPGRETQYF.

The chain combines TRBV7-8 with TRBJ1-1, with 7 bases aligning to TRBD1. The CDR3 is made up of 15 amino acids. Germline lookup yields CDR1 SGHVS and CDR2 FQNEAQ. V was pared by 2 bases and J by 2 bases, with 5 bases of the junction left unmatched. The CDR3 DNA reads TGTGCCAGCAGCTTAATTCACAGGGGTAACACTGAAGCTTTCTTT. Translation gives CASSLIHRGNTEAFF.